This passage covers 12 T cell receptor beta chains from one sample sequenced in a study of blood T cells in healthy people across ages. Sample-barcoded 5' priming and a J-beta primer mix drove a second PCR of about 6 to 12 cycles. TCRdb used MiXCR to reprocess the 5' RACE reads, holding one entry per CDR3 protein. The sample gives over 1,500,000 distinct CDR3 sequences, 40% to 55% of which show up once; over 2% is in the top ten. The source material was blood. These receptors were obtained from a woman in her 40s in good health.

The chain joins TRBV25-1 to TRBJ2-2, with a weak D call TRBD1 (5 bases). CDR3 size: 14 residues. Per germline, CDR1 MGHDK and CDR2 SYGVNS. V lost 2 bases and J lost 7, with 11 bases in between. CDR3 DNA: TGTGCCAGCAGTGAAGCAGGGCTGAACGGGGAGCTGTTTTTT. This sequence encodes CASSEAGLNGELFF.

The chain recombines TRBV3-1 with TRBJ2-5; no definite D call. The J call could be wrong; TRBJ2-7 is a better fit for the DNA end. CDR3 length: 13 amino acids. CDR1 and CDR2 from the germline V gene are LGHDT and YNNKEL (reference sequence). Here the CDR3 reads CASSQMAGLEQYF. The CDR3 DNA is TGTGCCAGCAGCCAAATGGCAGGCCTCGAGCAGTACTTC.

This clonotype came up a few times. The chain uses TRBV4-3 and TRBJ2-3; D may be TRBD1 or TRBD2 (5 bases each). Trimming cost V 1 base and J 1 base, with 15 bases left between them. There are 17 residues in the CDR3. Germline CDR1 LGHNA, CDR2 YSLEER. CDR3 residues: CASSQARGSMGTDTQYF. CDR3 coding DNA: TGCGCCAGCAGCCAAGCCCGGGGCTCCATGGGCACAGATACGCAGTATTTT.

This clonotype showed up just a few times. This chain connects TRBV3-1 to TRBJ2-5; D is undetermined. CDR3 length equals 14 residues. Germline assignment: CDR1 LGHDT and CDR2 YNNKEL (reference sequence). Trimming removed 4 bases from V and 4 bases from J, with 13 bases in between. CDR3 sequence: CASSPLVAAETQYF. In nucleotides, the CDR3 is TGTGCCAGCAGCCCCCTTGTTGCAGCAGAGACCCAGTACTTC.

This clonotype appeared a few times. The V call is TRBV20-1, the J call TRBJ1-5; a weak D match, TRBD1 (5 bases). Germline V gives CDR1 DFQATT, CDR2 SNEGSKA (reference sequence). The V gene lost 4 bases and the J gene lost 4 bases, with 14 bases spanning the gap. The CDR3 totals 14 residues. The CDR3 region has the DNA TGCAGTGCTATATCCGGGGCGAGAAATCAGCCCCAGCATTTT. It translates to CSAISGARNQPQHF.

CDR3 nucleotide sequence: TGCAGTGGGACGCCGTCTGAAGCTTTCTTT. This encodes CSGTPSEAFF. This chain links TRBV20-1 with TRBJ1-1; D ambiguous. Germline CDR1 DFQATT, CDR2 SNEGSKA (reference sequence). Trimming stripped 7 bases from V and 6 bases from J, with 9 bases between. CDR3 size: 10 residues.

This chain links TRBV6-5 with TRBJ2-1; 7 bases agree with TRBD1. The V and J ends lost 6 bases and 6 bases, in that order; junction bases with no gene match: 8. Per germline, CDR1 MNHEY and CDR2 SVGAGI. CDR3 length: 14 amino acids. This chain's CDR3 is CASRRQGSSNEQFF. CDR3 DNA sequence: TGTGCCAGCAGGCGACAGGGTTCTAGCAATGAGCAGTTCTTC.

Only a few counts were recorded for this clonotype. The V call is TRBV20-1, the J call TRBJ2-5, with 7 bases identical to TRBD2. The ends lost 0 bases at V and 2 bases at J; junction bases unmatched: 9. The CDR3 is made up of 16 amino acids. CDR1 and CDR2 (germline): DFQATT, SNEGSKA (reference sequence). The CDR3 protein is CSARDTEWGGQETQYF. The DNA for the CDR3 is TGCAGTGCTAGAGATACCGAATGGGGGGGGCAAGAGACCCAGTACTTC.

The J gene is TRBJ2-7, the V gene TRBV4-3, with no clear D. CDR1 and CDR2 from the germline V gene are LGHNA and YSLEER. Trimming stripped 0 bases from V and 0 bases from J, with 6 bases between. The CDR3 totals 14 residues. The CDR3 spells CASSQEDNSYEQYF. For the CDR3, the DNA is TGCGCCAGCAGCCAAGAAGACAACTCCTACGAGCAGTACTTC.

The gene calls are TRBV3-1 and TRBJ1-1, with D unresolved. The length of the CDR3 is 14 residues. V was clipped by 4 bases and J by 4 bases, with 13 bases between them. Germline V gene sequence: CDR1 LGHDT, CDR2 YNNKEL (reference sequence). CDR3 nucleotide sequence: TGTGCCAGCAGCCCTAAGCAAGGGATCACTGAAGCTTTCTTT. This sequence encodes CASSPKQGITEAFF. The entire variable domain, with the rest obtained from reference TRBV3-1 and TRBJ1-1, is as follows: DTAVSQTPKYLVTQMGNDKSIKCEQNLGHDTMYWYKQDSKKFLKIMFSYNNKELIINETVPNRFSPKSPDKAHLNLHINSLELGDSAVYFCASSPKQGITEAFFGQGTRLTVV.

The chain's CDR3 is CASATLGEQYF. The CDR3 DNA follows: TGTGCCAGCGCCACATTGGGGGAGCAGTACTTC. The rearrangement joins TRBV28 to TRBJ2-7, with D unclear. V gave up 8 bases and J gave up 7 bases, with 12 bases separating them. The CDR3 runs to 11 residues. From germline, CDR1 is MDHEN and CDR2 SYDVKM.

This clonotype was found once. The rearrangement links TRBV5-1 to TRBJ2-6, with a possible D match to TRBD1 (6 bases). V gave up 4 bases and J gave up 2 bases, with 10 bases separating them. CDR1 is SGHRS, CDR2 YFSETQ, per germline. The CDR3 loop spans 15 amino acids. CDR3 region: CASSTDRTGANVLTF. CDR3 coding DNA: TGCGCCAGCAGCACCGACAGGACTGGGGCCAACGTCCTGACTTTC.